This T cell receptor beta chain was identified in a study of blood T cell repertoires in COVID-19. Germline CDR1 and CDR2: SGHVS and FQNEAQ. The CDR3 loop spans 17 amino acids. The trim removed 1 base at V and 0 bases at J, leaving 8 bases unmatched. Profiling relied on immunoSEQ multiplex PCR, and the TCRdb table lists in-frame clones only, not all of them. The sample contains around 88,000 clones, approximately 90% of which appear only once. This clone was counted a few times. V and J are TRBV7-8 and TRBJ2-7, with TRBD2 matching 8 bases. This sequence originates from a man aged 60 to 75 with acute or convalescent COVID-19. Specimen: peripheral blood. The CDR3 region has the DNA TGTGCCAGCAGCTTAGATCGGGCTAGCGGGCCCTCCTACGAGCAGTACTTC. Amino acid sequence: CASSLDRASGPSYEQYF.